One sample yielded the 29 T cell receptor beta chains listed below, sequenced in a study of shared clonotypes between healthy human individuals. The data were produced by immunoSEQ multiplex PCR, yet TCRdb's version contains in-frame clones alone and is incomplete. The table records over 2 million clones, about 90% of them present only once. The sequenced sample consisted of naive CD4+ T cells from PBMCs. Documented subset: CD45RA+ positively selected. Every receptor here comes from a man aged 18 to 35 in good health. Some clones in this sample may be carry-over from other donors' samples.

This sequence joins TRBV19 and TRBJ1-1; D is ambiguous. V was trimmed by 6 bases and J by 3 bases, leaving 11 bases between them. CDR1 LNHDA and CDR2 SQIVND come from the germline V gene (reference sequence). This CDR3 is 13 amino acids long. CDR3 sequence (DNA): TGTGCCAGTAGCAGCCCGTATCACACTGAAGCTTTCTTT. This codes for CASSSPYHTEAFF. Full variable domain (outside the CDR3, taken from reference TRBV19 and TRBJ1-1): DGGITQSPKYLFRKEGQNVTLSCEQNLNHDAMYWYRQDPGQGLRLIYYSQIVNDFQKGDIAEGYSVSREKKESFPLTVTSAQKNPTAFYLCASSSPYHTEAFFGQGTRLTVV.

The CDR3 DNA is TGTGCCAGCACCAAACCCCAGGGACAGATGTATGGCTACACCTTC. Translated: CASTKPQGQMYGYTF. V is TRBV5-6 and J is TRBJ1-2; 7 bases match TRBD1. Germline loops: CDR1 SGHDT, CDR2 YYEEEE. This CDR3 is built from 15 residues. The ends lost 6 bases at V and 5 bases at J; junction bases unmatched: 13.

The chain has TRBV9 and TRBJ2-1; D remains ambiguous. The CDR3 is 13 residues long. The V gene's germline CDR1 is SGDLS and CDR2 YYNGEE. The V and J ends lost 7 bases and 4 bases respectively, with 12 bases between them. The CDR3: CASGTLLYNEQFF. The CDR3 bases are TGTGCCAGCGGAACCCTACTATACAATGAGCAGTTCTTC.

This chain uses TRBV5-4 with TRBJ2-7, with TRBD2 matching over 7 bases. CDR1 and CDR2 (germline): SGHNT, YYREEE (reference sequence). The CDR3 contains 14 residues. V shed 1 base, J shed 6 bases, and the junction held 7 bases outside the gene matches. The CDR3 sequence is CASSLQLAPREQYF. The CDR3 DNA reads TGTGCCAGCAGCTTGCAACTAGCGCCCCGCGAGCAGTACTTC.

This chain joins TRBV19 and TRBJ1-4, with TRBD1 matching over 10 bases. CDR1 and CDR2 from the germline V gene are LNHDA and SQIVND (reference sequence). With V trimmed by 2 bases and J by 4 bases, 4 bases remained unmatched. The CDR3 has 16 amino acids. This CDR3 reads CASSIWTGGYNEKLFF. CDR3 in DNA: TGTGCCAGTAGTATATGGACAGGGGGTTATAATGAAAAACTGTTTTTT.

The chain uses TRBV7-2 and TRBJ2-5, with D possibly matching TRBD2 (7 bases). Germline CDR1 is SGHTA and CDR2 is FQGNSA. The V end was cut by 4 bases, the J end by 5 bases, with 14 bases between. CDR3 length equals 14 residues. This CDR3 is CASSSPGGRETQYF. CDR3 DNA sequence: TGTGCCAGCAGCTCCCCCGGGGGGCGGGAGACCCAGTACTTC.

In regard to this clone: Other nucleotide sequences in the sample specify the same CDR3. The CDR3 region has the DNA TGTGCCAGCAGGGACAGGGGCTACCAAGAGACCCAGTACTTC. Protein: CASRDRGYQETQYF. The chain couples TRBV6-1 to TRBJ2-5; 9 bases align to TRBD1. This CDR3 has 14 residues. CDR1 is MNHNS, CDR2 SASEGT, per germline. Trimming removed 6 bases from V and 0 bases from J; junction bases left unmatched: 2.

The chain uses TRBV7-6 and TRBJ1-2; 7 positions match TRBD1. CDR3 length: 12 amino acids. Germline loops: CDR1 SGHVS, CDR2 FNYEAQ. Trimming cost V 4 bases and J 7 bases; bases outside gene matches: 3. The CDR3 is CASSSDRTGYTF. The DNA of the CDR3 is TGTGCCAGCAGCTCGGACAGGACTGGCTACACCTTC.

The CDR3 here is CASSTLWQGKREQYF. CDR3 nucleotides: TGTGCCAGTAGTACCCTATGGCAGGGAAAGCGCGAGCAGTACTTC. The chain employs TRBV19 and TRBJ2-7, with D tentatively TRBD1 (5 bases). This CDR3 is built from 15 residues. Per the germline V gene, CDR1 is LNHDA and CDR2 is SQIVND (reference sequence). V was cut by 4 bases and J by 6 bases, with 19 bases left in between.

The chain carries TRBV27 and TRBJ2-7; TRBD1 matches at 8 bases. The CDR3 sequence is 15 residues long. J was trimmed by 4 bases and V by 5 bases; bases with no gene match: 10. CDR1 is MNHEY and CDR2 is SMNVEV in the germline V gene (reference sequence). The CDR3 is CASSLTGAQGYEQYF. Here the CDR3 DNA reads TGTGCCAGCAGTCTGACAGGGGCCCAGGGGTACGAGCAGTACTTC.

V gene TRBV6-6 combines with J gene TRBJ2-7; D is possibly TRBD1 (6 bases). This CDR3 comprises 12 residues. CDR1 and CDR2 from the germline V gene are MNHNY and SVGAGI (reference sequence). The CDR3 loop is CASSYSGVRQVV. CDR3 bases: TGTGCCAGCAGTTACTCGGGGGTCAGACAGGTCGTC.

The J gene is TRBJ2-3, the V gene TRBV5-1; a weak D match, TRBD1 (6 bases). The CDR3 loop spans 13 amino acids. Germline CDR1 is SGHRS and CDR2 is YFSETQ. Deletions cut 4 bases from V and 9 bases from J, with 15 bases between. CDR3 residues: CASSTNRAQTQYF. For the CDR3, the DNA is TGCGCCAGCAGCACCAACAGGGCCCAAACGCAGTATTTT.

V is TRBV6-1 and J is TRBJ1-6; tentative D call: TRBD1 (6 bases). The CDR3 runs 15 residues. Trimming stripped 1 base from V and 2 bases from J, with 6 bases between. Germline loops: CDR1 MNHNS, CDR2 SASEGT. DNA for the CDR3: TGTGCCAGCAGTGAAGGGACAGCCTATAATTCACCCCTCCACTTT. It encodes CASSEGTAYNSPLHF.

The chain recombines TRBV30 with TRBJ2-3; 7 positions agree with TRBD1. The CDR3 extends over 14 amino acids. The junction had 4 bases not matched to a gene; V was cut back by 0 bases and J by 4 bases. CDR1 and CDR2 (germline): GTSNPN, SVGIG (reference sequence). Here the CDR3 DNA reads TGTGCCTGGAGTGTACGAGGGGGCGCAGATACGCAGTATTTT. It codes for CAWSVRGGADTQYF.

V and J are TRBV7-2 and TRBJ1-2; D perhaps matches TRBD1 (6 bases). Germline CDR1 SGHTA, CDR2 FQGNSA. With 2 bases removed from V and 6 bases from J, the gap between germline ends came to 16 bases. This CDR3 is 15 amino acids long. The CDR3 region is CASSLMVGGRDGYTF. In nucleotides, the CDR3 is TGTGCCAGCAGCTTAATGGTGGGGGGCAGGGATGGCTACACCTTC.

V and J are TRBV28 and TRBJ1-1; no firm D call. The CDR3 is made up of 14 amino acids. Germline V CDR1 and CDR2: MDHEN, SYDVKM. Trimming took off 3 bases at V and 5 bases at J, with 13 bases between the two ends. CDR3 region: CASSFEKGWTEAFF. The CDR3 DNA follows: TGTGCCAGCAGTTTCGAGAAGGGATGGACTGAAGCTTTCTTT.

The rearrangement links TRBV27 to TRBJ2-5; D is ambiguous. The DNA end is more similar to TRBJ2-7, so the J call may be wrong. This CDR3 is 9 amino acids long. CDR1 MNHEY and CDR2 SMNVEV come from the germline V gene (reference sequence). CDR3 bases: TGTGCCAGCATCACCGAGCAGTACTTC. This sequence encodes CASITEQYF.

The V call is TRBV5-8, the J call TRBJ1-2, with TRBD1 identical over 7 bases. V lost 2 bases, J lost 7 bases, and 5 bases stayed unmatched. CDR3 length equals 13 residues. CDR1 and CDR2 from the germline V gene are SGHTS and YDEGEE. Here the CDR3 DNA reads TGTGCCAGCAGCTTTGGACAGGCGGGTGGCTACACCTTC. Its translation is CASSFGQAGGYTF.

The V gene is TRBV6-5, the J gene TRBJ1-3, with 7 bases aligning to TRBD1. This CDR3 comprises 14 residues. V lost 6 bases to trimming and J lost 0 bases; unmatched junction nucleotides: 2. Per germline, CDR1 MNHEY and CDR2 SVGAGI. CDR3 in DNA: TGTGCCAGCAGGACAGGGAACTCTGGAAACACCATATATTTT. Protein product: CASRTGNSGNTIYF.

The chain employs TRBV7-3 and TRBJ1-4, with D unresolved. The germline V and J ends were trimmed by 1 base and 4 bases, with 10 bases remaining between them. Germline CDR1 and CDR2: SGHTA and FQGTGA. The CDR3 totals 15 residues. DNA for the CDR3: TGTGCCAGCAGCTTAATGCCAGGATATAATGAAAAACTGTTTTTT. Protein product: CASSLMPGYNEKLFF.

The chain links TRBV4-3 to TRBJ1-4; D is unresolved. The CDR3 totals 12 residues. V was clipped by 0 bases and J by 6 bases, with 2 bases between them. Looked up from germline, CDR1 is LGHNA and CDR2 is YSLEER. CDR3 region: CASSQDYEKLFF. Here the CDR3 DNA reads TGCGCCAGCAGCCAAGATTATGAAAAACTGTTTTTT.

For this clone: The sample holds other DNA sequences that translate to the same CDR3. The chain recombines TRBV28 with TRBJ1-1; D gene unclear. In germline, CDR1 is MDHEN, CDR2 SYDVKM. Trimming stripped 6 bases from V and 7 bases from J, with 6 bases between. CDR3 length equals 10 residues. CDR3 loop: CASRGREAFF. In nucleotides, the CDR3 is TGTGCCAGCAGAGGACGTGAAGCTTTCTTT.

The V call is TRBV2, the J call TRBJ1-4, with unresolved D. The V and J ends lost 8 bases and 12 bases respectively, with 16 bases between them. CDR1 is SNHLY and CDR2 is FYNNEI in the germline V gene. This CDR3 region has 12 residues. The CDR3 sequence is CASFVGGGELFF. The CDR3 DNA is TGTGCCAGCTTTGTGGGCGGCGGGGAACTGTTTTTT.

This rearrangement joins TRBV21-1 to TRBJ2-7; the tabulated D call, TRBD1, remains unverified against the DNA. TRBV21-1 corresponds to a pseudogene. This CDR3 comprises 14 residues. The CDR3 is CASSRDRGGYEQYF. CDR3 nucleotide sequence: TGTGCCAGCAGCCGGGACAGGGGGGGCTACGAGCAGTACTTC.

The chain recombines TRBV5-1 with TRBJ2-7, with D possibly being TRBD2 (5 bases). CDR3 length: 15 residues. The ends were cut back, 0 bases at V and 2 bases at J, with 12 bases in the middle. Germline CDR1 and CDR2: SGHRS and YFSETQ. CDR3 region: CASSLAGADTYEQYF. DNA for the CDR3: TGCGCCAGCAGCTTGGCCGGAGCGGATACCTACGAGCAGTACTTC.

This chain uses TRBV5-4 with TRBJ2-1; 10 bases align to TRBD2. The CDR3 is 15 residues long. After removal of 4 bases from V and 5 bases from J, the junction contained 6 bases not matched to a gene. The germline V gene has CDR1 SGHNT and CDR2 YYREEE (reference sequence). CDR3 loop: CASSGASGSNNEQFF. The CDR3 nucleotides are TGTGCCAGCAGCGGGGCTAGCGGGAGCAACAATGAGCAGTTCTTC.

V gene TRBV7-2 combines with J gene TRBJ2-7; tentatively, D is TRBD1 (6 bases). Germline V gene data show CDR1 as SGHTA and CDR2 as FQGNSA. The V end lost 5 bases, the J end lost 2 bases, and 16 bases lay between the germline ends. The CDR3 sequence is 15 residues long. The CDR3 here is CASSTAPGVPYEQYF. Written as DNA, the CDR3 is TGTGCCAGCAGCACAGCACCAGGGGTACCCTACGAGCAGTACTTC.

This chain links TRBV7-3 with TRBJ2-2; 9 bases line up with TRBD2. The CDR3 is 20 amino acids. Germline CDR1 is SGHTA and CDR2 is FQGTGA. With 1 base clipped from V and 1 base from J, the junction kept 13 bases outside the gene matches. The CDR3 sequence: CASSLIARRGREGNTGELFF. CDR3 DNA: TGTGCCAGCAGCTTAATAGCTCGCCGTGGGCGGGAGGGGAACACCGGGGAGCTGTTTTTT.

V gene TRBV18 combines with J gene TRBJ2-3; 14 nucleotides agree with TRBD2. The CDR3 is 20 amino acids. Losses at the gene ends were 2 bases for V and 6 bases for J; bases not matched to a gene: 16. Germline V gene sequence: CDR1 KGHSH, CDR2 LQKENI. CDR3 loop: CASSPSTPTSGRAERDTQYF. CDR3 nucleotide sequence: TGTGCCAGCTCACCATCTACTCCGACTAGCGGGAGGGCCGAGCGGGATACGCAGTATTTT.